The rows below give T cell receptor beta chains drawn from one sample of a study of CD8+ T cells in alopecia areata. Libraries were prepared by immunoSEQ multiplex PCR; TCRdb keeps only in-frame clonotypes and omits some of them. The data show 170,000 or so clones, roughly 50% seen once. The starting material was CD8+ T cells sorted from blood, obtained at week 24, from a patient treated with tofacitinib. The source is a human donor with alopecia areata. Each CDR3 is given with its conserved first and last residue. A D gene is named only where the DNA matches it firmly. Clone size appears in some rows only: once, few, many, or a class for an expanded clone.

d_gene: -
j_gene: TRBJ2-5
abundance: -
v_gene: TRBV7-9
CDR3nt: TGTGCCAGCAGCTTCACAGGGTCCCAAGAGACCCAGTACTTC
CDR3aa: CASSFTGSQETQYF

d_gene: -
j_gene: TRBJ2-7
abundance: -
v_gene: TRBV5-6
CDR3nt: TGTGCCAGCAGCTTGCCCTCTTCAAGCTCCTACGAGCAGTACTTC
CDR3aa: CASSLPSSSSYEQYF

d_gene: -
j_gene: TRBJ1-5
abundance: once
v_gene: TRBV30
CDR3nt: TGTGCCTGGAGCCCTGGGGGTAGCAATCAGCCCCAGCATTTT
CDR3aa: CAWSPGGSNQPQHF

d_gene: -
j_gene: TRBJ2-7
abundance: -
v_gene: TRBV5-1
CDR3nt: TGCGCCAGCAGCTTGGATAAAAGGGTCACCTACGAGCAGTACTTC
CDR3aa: CASSLDKRVTYEQYF

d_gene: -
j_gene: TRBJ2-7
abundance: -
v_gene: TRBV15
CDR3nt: TGTGCCACCAGCAGAAGGCTGGGGGCAGGTCCGCACTACGAGCAGTACTTC
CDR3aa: CATSRRLGAGPHYEQYF

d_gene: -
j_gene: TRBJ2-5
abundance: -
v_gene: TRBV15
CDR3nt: TGTGCCACCAGCGGGTTACTACAAGAGACCCAGTACTTC
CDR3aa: CATSGLLQETQYF

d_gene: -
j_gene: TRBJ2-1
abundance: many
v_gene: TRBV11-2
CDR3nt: TGTGCCAGCAGCCCCCTGGACGGACCATACAATGAGCAGTTCTTC
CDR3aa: CASSPLDGPYNEQFF

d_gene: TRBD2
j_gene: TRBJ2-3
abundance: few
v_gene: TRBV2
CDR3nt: TGTGCCAGCGGGAGGACTAGCAGCCACACAGATACGCAGTATTTT
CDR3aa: CASGRTSSHTDTQYF

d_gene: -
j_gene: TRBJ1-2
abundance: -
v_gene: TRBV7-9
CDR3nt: TGTGCCAGCAGCAGTTCAGGTCCCTATGGCTACACCTTC
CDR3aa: CASSSSGPYGYTF

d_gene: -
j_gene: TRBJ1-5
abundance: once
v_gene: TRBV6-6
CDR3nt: TGTGCCAGCAGGGCAGCCCAGCCCCAGCATTTT
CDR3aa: CASRAAQPQHF

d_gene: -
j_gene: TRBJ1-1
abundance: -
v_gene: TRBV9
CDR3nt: TGTGCCAGCAGCGTCCAACTGGGGGAGAACACTGAAGCTTTCTTT
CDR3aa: CASSVQLGENTEAFF

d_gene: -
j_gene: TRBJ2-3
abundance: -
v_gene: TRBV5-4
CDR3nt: TGTGCCAGCAGCAATCAACCCCTCACCGTACAGGTAGAAATCACAGATACGCAGTATTTT
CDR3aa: CASSNQPLTVQVEITDTQYF

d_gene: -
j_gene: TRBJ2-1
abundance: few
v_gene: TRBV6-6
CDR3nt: TGTGCCAGCGGGACTTTAAGCTCCTACAATGAGCAGTTCTTC
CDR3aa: CASGTLSSYNEQFF

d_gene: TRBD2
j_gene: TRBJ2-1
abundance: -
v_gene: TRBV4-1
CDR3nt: TGCGCCAGCAGCCACGCCGGGACTAGCGTAAATGAGCAGTTCTTC
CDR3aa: CASSHAGTSVNEQFF

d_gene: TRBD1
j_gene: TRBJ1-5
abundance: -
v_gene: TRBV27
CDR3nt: TGTGCCAGCAGTTTCACAGGGACAGGGCATCAGCCCCAGCATTTT
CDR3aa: CASSFTGTGHQPQHF

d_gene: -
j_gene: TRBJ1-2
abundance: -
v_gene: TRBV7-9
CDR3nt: TGTGCCAGCAGTCCACCGGGCAGCACCTATGGCTACACCTTC
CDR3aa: CASSPPGSTYGYTF

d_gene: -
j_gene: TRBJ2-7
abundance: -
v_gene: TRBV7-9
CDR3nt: TGTGCCAGCAGCTTTTCCGTAAAACTAGCAGGAGTATACGAGCAGTACTTC
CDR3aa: CASSFSVKLAGVYEQYF

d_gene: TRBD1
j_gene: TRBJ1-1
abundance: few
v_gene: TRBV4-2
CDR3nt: TGTGCCAGCAGCGACCAGGGGGTTAACACTGAAGCTTTCTTT
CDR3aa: CASSDQGVNTEAFF

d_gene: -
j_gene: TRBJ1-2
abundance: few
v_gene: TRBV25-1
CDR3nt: TGTGCCAGCACCCTAAATGTGGTCAGGTCAGCTAACTATGGCTACACCTTC
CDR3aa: CASTLNVVRSANYGYTF

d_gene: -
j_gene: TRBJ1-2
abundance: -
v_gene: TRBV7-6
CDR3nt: TGTGCCAGCAGCTCCCAGATGAAGGACATTAACTATGGCTACACCTTC
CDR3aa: CASSSQMKDINYGYTF

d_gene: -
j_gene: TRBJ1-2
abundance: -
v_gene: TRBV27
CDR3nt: TGTGCCAGCAGTTTTGTGTCAGGCTATGGCTACACCTTC
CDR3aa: CASSFVSGYGYTF

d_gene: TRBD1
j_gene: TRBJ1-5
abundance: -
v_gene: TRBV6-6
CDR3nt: TGTGCCGTGGGACAGGGAGGAAATCAGCCCCAGCATTTT
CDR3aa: CAVGQGGNQPQHF

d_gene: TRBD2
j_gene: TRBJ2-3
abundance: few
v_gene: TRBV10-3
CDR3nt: TGTGCCATCAGCCCTAGCGGGGGGCATTCTAGCACAGATACGCAGTATTTT
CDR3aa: CAISPSGGHSSTDTQYF

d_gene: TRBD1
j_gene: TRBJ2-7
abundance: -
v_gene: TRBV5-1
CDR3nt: TGCGCCAGCAGTCAGGACAGGGGCCCTTCCTACGAGCAGTACTTC
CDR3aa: CASSQDRGPSYEQYF

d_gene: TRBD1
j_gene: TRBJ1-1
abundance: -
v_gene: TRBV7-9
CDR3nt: TGTGCCAGCAGCGTAGGGATTTACACAGGGGCCACTGAAGCTTTCTTT
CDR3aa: CASSVGIYTGATEAFF

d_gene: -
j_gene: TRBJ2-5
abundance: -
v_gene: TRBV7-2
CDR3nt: TGTGCCAGCAGCTTACTCGGGGGCCTACAAGAGACCCAGTACTTC
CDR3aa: CASSLLGGLQETQYF

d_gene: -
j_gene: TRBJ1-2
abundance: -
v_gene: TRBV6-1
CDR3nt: TGTGCCAGCAGTGATGTCAGGGGAGGCCCTATGAACTATGGCTACACCTTC
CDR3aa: CASSDVRGGPMNYGYTF

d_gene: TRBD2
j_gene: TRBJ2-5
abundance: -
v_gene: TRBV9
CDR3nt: TGTGCCAGCAGCTCCGGGGCCAGCGGGGGGGCGGAGACCCAGTACTTC
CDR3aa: CASSSGASGGAETQYF

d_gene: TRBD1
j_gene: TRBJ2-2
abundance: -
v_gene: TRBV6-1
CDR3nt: TGTGCCAGCAGTGAAGCCGGACAGGTTGCGAACACCGGGGAGCTGTTTTTT
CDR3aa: CASSEAGQVANTGELFF

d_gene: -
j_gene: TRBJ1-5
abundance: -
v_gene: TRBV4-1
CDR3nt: TGCGCCAGCAGCCCAGCCGGGGGCAATCAGCCCCAGCATTTT
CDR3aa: CASSPAGGNQPQHF

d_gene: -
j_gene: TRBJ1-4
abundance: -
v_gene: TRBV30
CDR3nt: TGTGCCTGGGGATCGGGACTGATTAATGAAAAACTGTTTTTT
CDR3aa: CAWGSGLINEKLFF

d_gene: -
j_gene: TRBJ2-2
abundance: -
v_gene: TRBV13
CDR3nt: TGTGCCAGCAGCGTCGGCCGCACCGGGGAGCTGTTTTTT
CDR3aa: CASSVGRTGELFF

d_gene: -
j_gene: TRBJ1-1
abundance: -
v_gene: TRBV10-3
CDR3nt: TGTGCCATCAGTGAAGGGCAGAACACTGAAGCTTTCTTT
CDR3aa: CAISEGQNTEAFF

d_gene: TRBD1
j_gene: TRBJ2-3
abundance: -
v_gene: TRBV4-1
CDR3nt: TGCGCCAGCTCAGGGGGCGCAGATACGCAGTATTTT
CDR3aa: CASSGGADTQYF

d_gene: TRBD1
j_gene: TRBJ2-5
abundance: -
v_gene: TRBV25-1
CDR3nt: TGTGCCAGCAAGAAGACAGGGCTGACCCAAGAGACCCAGTACTTC
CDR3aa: CASKKTGLTQETQYF

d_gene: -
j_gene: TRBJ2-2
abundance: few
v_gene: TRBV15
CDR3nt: TGTGCCACCAGCAGTGGGGGGCGGGGTGGCGGGGAGCTGTTTTTT
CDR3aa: CATSSGGRGGGELFF

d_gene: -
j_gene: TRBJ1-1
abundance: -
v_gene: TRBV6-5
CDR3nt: TGTGCCAGCAGTTACTCGGATGCCAGCACTGAAGCTTTCTTT
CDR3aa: CASSYSDASTEAFF

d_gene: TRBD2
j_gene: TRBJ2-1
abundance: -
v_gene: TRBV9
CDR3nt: TGTGCCAGCAGCGTAGCTCTAGCGGGGAGCTCCTACAATGAGCAGTTCTTC
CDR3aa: CASSVALAGSSYNEQFF

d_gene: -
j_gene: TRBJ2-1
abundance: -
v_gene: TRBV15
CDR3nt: TGTGCCACCAGCAGAGACAGGTCCTCCTACAATGAGCAGTTCTTC
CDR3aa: CATSRDRSSYNEQFF

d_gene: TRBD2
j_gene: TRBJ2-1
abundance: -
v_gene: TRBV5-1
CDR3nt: TGCGCCAGCAGCTTCGGCGGGGGGGCATATGAGCAGTTCTTC
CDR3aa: CASSFGGGAYEQFF